The 4 T cell receptor beta chains reported below all come from one sample, sequenced in a study of blood T cell repertoires in COVID-19. The protocol was immunoSEQ multiplex PCR, while the TCRdb copy is restricted to in-frame clones and leaves out a portion. Of some 260,000 clones listed, under 90% are singletons. The sample taken for sequencing was PBMCs or T cells enriched from blood (not recorded which). These receptors all stem from a man under 40 with acute COVID-19.

The genes are TRBV15 and TRBJ1-3, with no clear D. The V and J ends lost 5 bases and 1 base respectively, with 18 bases between them. Germline V gene data show CDR1 as LNHNV and CDR2 as YYDKDF (reference sequence). This CDR3 is 17 amino acids long. CDR3 protein: CATSPEVRLKSGNTIYF. The DNA for the CDR3 is TGTGCCACCAGCCCAGAGGTTCGCCTGAAGTCTGGAAACACCATATATTTT.

The chain carries TRBV7-9 and TRBJ2-3; 8 nucleotides agree with TRBD2. There are 15 residues in the CDR3. The trim removed 5 bases at V and 5 bases at J, leaving 9 bases unmatched. Germline assignment: CDR1 SEHNR and CDR2 FQNEAQ (reference sequence). The CDR3: CASSGGLGEVDTQYF. DNA for the CDR3: TGTGCCAGCAGCGGGGGACTAGGTGAGGTAGATACGCAGTATTTT.

The chain uses TRBV5-6 and TRBJ1-5, with D tentatively TRBD1 (6 bases). V was trimmed by 4 bases and J by 0 bases, leaving 14 bases between them. Germline CDR1 reads SGHDT; CDR2 reads YYEEEE. The CDR3 consists of 16 residues. The CDR3 coding sequence is TGTGCCAGCAGCCCATCTCGCAGGGGTAGCAATCAGCCCCAGCATTTT. As protein: CASSPSRRGSNQPQHF.

This clone was seen a single time. V usage is TRBV15 and J usage is TRBJ1-4; D unclear. This CDR3 comprises 16 residues. Germline assignment: CDR1 LNHNV and CDR2 YYDKDF (reference sequence). The V end was cut by 4 bases, the J end by 0 bases, with 12 bases between. Here the CDR3 DNA reads TGTGCCACCAGCATCATTCTAGTTGCAACTAATGAAAAACTGTTTTTT. This codes for CATSIILVATNEKLFF.